Listed here are 3 T cell receptor beta chains from one sample, sequenced in a study of blood T cell repertoires in COVID-19. The assay was immunoSEQ multiplex PCR, and TCRdb's table has in-frame clones only and misses some. This table holds around 260,000 clones, approximately 90% found once. Material: peripheral blood. Receptor source: a woman in her 30s with active or convalescent COVID-19.

The V and J genes are TRBV6-5 and TRBJ2-1; 11 nucleotides line up with TRBD2. With V trimmed by 0 bases and J by 6 bases, 4 bases remained unmatched. The V gene's germline CDR1 is MNHEY and CDR2 SVGAGI. The CDR3 sequence is 16 residues long. In nucleotides, the CDR3 is TGTGCCAGCAGTTACTCGGGTAGCGGGGGGGGCAATGAGCAGTTCTTC. It specifies CASSYSGSGGGNEQFF.

The J gene is TRBJ1-5, the V gene TRBV5-4; the D is unclear. This CDR3 contains 13 residues. Trimming took off 4 bases at V and 5 bases at J, with 10 bases between the two ends. The germline V gene has CDR1 SGHNT and CDR2 YYREEE (reference sequence). DNA of the CDR3: TGTGCCAGCAGCGCCTGGGGAGATCAGCCCCAGCATTTT. Amino acids: CASSAWGDQPQHF.

The V call is TRBV2, the J call TRBJ1-1; D gene ambiguous. Germline V gene lookup returns CDR1 SNHLY and CDR2 FYNNEI. The CDR3 runs 14 residues. With 4 bases removed from V and 4 bases from J, the gap between germline ends came to 13 bases. CDR3 loop: CASSAVAEGTEAFF. CDR3 coding DNA: TGTGCCAGCAGTGCGGTGGCGGAGGGCACTGAAGCTTTCTTT. Full variable domain (rest looked up from reference TRBV2 and TRBJ1-1): EPEVTQTPSHQVTQMGQEVILRCVPISNHLYFYWYRQILGQKVEFLVSFYNNEISEKSEIFDDQFSVERPDGSNFTLKIRSTKLEDSAMYFCASSAVAEGTEAFFGQGTRLTVV.